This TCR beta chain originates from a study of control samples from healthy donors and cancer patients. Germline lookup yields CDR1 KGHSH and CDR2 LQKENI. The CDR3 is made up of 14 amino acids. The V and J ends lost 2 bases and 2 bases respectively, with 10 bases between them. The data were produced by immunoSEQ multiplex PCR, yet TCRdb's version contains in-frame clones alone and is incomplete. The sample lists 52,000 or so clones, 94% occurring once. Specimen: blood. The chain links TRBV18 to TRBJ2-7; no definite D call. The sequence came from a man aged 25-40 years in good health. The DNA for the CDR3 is TGTGCCAGCTCACCAGGCGGTATCACCTACGAGCAGTACTTC. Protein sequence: CASSPGGITYEQYF.